The 11 T cell receptor beta chains reported below all come from one sample, sequenced in a study of blood T cell repertoires in COVID-19. Some clones are missing from TCRdb's copy, which holds only in-frame ones; the method was immunoSEQ multiplex PCR. Altogether tens of thousands of clones are present, roughly three quarters being singletons, with the ten largest covering 46%. The sequencing sample was made of peripheral blood. The receptors derive from an older woman with acute or convalescent COVID-19.

The CDR3 region is CASSEPGQGNYGYTF. The CDR3 nucleotides read TGTGCCAGCAGCGAACCGGGACAGGGGAACTATGGCTACACCTTC. The chain links TRBV25-1 to TRBJ1-2; TRBD1 matches at 10 bases. The V gene's germline CDR1 is MGHDK and CDR2 SYGVNS. CDR3 length equals 15 residues. The ends lost 6 bases at V and 2 bases at J; junction bases unmatched: 6.

The CDR3 loop reads CASSDSSGADTQYF. In nucleotides, the CDR3 is TGTGCCAGCAGTGACTCGTCAGGGGCAGATACGCAGTATTTT. The J gene is TRBJ2-3, the V gene TRBV6-4, with D maybe TRBD1 (6 bases). Trimming left V 0 bases short and J 4 bases short, with 8 bases between. This CDR3 has 14 residues. The germline gives CDR1 MRHNA, CDR2 SNTAGT.

The rearrangement links TRBV10-3 to TRBJ2-7; TRBD1 might be the D (5 bases). The CDR3 has 14 amino acids. The V gene lost 0 bases and the J gene lost 0 bases, with 6 bases spanning the gap. Per germline, CDR1 ENHRY and CDR2 SYGVKD. CDR3 amino acids: CAISESGDSYEQYF. Written as DNA, the CDR3 is TGTGCCATCAGTGAGTCAGGGGACTCCTACGAGCAGTACTTC.

This clone was detected once. The gene calls are TRBV3-1 (or the pseudogene TRBV3-2) and TRBJ1-6; tentative D call: TRBD1 (5 bases). V was pared by 1 base and J by 9 bases, with 10 bases between. CDR3 length: 14 amino acids. Looked up from germline, CDR1 is LGHDT and CDR2 is YNNKEL (reference sequence). The CDR3 spells CASSQVGGSSPLHF. CDR3 DNA: TGTGCCAGCAGCCAAGTGGGGGGTAGTTCACCCCTCCACTTT.

This clone was seen only a few times. This rearrangement joins TRBV6-5 to TRBJ1-5; 7 bases map to TRBD1. The CDR3 contains 14 residues. Per the germline V gene, CDR1 is MNHEY and CDR2 is SVGAGI. The junction had 0 bases not matched to a gene; V was cut back by 2 bases and J by 2 bases. The CDR3 coding sequence is TGTGCCAGCAGTTACGACAGGGGCAATCAGCCCCAGCATTTT. It translates to CASSYDRGNQPQHF.

The gene calls are TRBV15 and TRBJ1-2; 10 bases map to TRBD1. V lost 5 bases to trimming and J lost 4 bases; unmatched junction nucleotides: 1. Per the germline V gene, CDR1 is LNHNV and CDR2 is YYDKDF (reference sequence). The CDR3 loop spans 13 amino acids. This CDR3 reads CATSDRGLYGYTF. The CDR3 DNA is TGTGCCACCAGCGACAGGGGGCTCTATGGCTACACCTTC.

The chain recombines TRBV6-1 with TRBJ1-1; D gene unclear. V dropped 1 base and J dropped 12 bases, with 18 bases sitting between them. The CDR3 is 14 residues long. Looked up from germline, CDR1 is MNHNS and CDR2 is SASEGT. The CDR3 bases are TGTGCCAGCAGTGAAGACGGGAGGGTGGGGATAACTTTCTTT. Its translation is CASSEDGRVGITFF.

Details on this clone: The same CDR3 can be traced to other DNA sequences in this sample. The J gene is TRBJ2-3, the V gene TRBV4-3; weak D call: TRBD2 (6 bases). Trimming shortened V by 0 bases and J by 1 base, and 11 bases separated the two germline ends. Germline V CDR1 and CDR2: LGHNA, YSLEER. CDR3 size: 16 residues. The CDR3 is CASSQERTGGTDTQYF. CDR3 sequence (DNA): TGCGCCAGCAGCCAAGAACGGACGGGGGGCACAGATACGCAGTATTTT.

This sequence joins TRBV7-6 and TRBJ1-2; possible D gene TRBD1, 5 bases. Germline V CDR1 and CDR2: SGHVS, FNYEAQ. The length of the CDR3 is 13 residues. Deletions cut 0 bases from V and 8 bases from J, with 10 bases between. The CDR3 coding sequence is TGTGCCAGCAGCTTAGCAGGGGTGGGAGGCTACACCTTC. Translated: CASSLAGVGGYTF. The whole variable domain, remainder taken from reference TRBV7-6 and TRBJ1-2, is GAGVSQSPRYKVTKRGQDVALRCDPISGHVSLYWYRQALGQGPEFLTYFNYEAQQDKSGLPNDRFSAERPEGSISTLTIQRTEQRDSAMYRCASSLAGVGGYTFGSGTRLTVV.

This clone was counted only a few times. This rearrangement joins TRBV10-3 to TRBJ2-1; TRBD2 matches at 9 bases. In germline, CDR1 is ENHRY, CDR2 SYGVKD. The CDR3 spans 14 residues. CDR3 DNA: TGTGCATGTAAACCGGGACTAGCATACAATGAGCAGTTCTTC. The encoded protein is CACKPGLAYNEQFF.

Turning to this clone: One end of the junction varies from germline; a read error may be responsible. The chain uses TRBV20-1 and TRBJ1-2; the match to TRBD1 covers 8 bases. CDR1 and CDR2 from the germline V gene are DFQATT and SNEGSKA (reference sequence). This CDR3 is built from 10 residues. CDR3 residues: CSARRTGGLF. Here the CDR3 DNA reads TGCAGTGCTAGACGCACAGGGGGATTATTC.